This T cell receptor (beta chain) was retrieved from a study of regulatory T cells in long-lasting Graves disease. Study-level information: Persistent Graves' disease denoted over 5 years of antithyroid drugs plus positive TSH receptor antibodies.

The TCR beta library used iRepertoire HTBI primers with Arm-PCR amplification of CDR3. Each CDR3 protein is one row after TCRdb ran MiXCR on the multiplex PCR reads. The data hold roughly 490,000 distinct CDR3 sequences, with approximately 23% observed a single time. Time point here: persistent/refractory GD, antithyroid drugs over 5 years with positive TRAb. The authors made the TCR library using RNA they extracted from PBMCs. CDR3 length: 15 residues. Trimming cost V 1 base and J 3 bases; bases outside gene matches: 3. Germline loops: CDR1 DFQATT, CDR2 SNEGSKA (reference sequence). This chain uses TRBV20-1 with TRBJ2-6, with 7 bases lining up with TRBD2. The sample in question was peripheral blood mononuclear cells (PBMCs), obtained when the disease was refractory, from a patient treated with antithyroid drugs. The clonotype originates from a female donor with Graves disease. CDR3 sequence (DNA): TGCAGTGCTAGAGGGGGGGGAGGTGGGGCCAACGTCCTGACTTTC. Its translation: CSARGGGGGANVLTF.